These 24 T cell receptor beta chains were sequenced from one sample in a study of CXCR3-negative and CXCR3-positive naive CD8 T cells. Study-level results: Higher TRB CDR3 hydrophobicity marked CXCR3-positive naive cells relative to CXCR3-negative naive cells.

These receptors have no identified antigens. Libraries of TRB cDNA were made by 5' RACE and carried UMIs. TCRdb reprocessed the 5' RACE reads and reports one entry per CDR3 protein, with no DNA. The sample has around 60,000 distinct CDR3 sequences. The material sequenced was naive CXCR3+ CD8+ T cells from blood. The subset denotes: CD45RO-CCR7+CD27+CD95- naive CD8+ T cells expressing CXCR3 (TNR3+). These receptors all come from a human donor in good health. Some clones in this sample may be carry-over from other donors' samples.

The rearrangement uses TRBV4-3 and TRBJ1-5. Germline V lookup: CDR1 LGHNA, CDR2 YSLEER. CDR3 length: 15 residues. The CDR3 protein is CASSQDEGLAQPQHF.

The V gene is TRBV20-1, the J gene TRBJ2-5; the D gene TCRdb calls, TRBD2, cannot be checked with no DNA. CDR3 length: 16 residues. CDR1 is DFQATT and CDR2 is SNEGSKA in the germline V gene (reference sequence). This CDR3 reads CSAGGYNPSFQETQYF.

The rearrangement joins TRBV4-2 to TRBJ2-3; TCRdb names TRBD1, which stays unverified in the absence of DNA. This CDR3 comprises 15 residues. CDR1 is LGHNA and CDR2 is YNFKEQ in the germline V gene. The CDR3 is CASGQEDPAPNTQYF.

This chain connects TRBV27 to TRBJ2-7; the D gene TCRdb calls, TRBD1, cannot be checked with no DNA. CDR1 and CDR2 from the germline V gene are MNHEY and SMNVEV (reference sequence). There are 17 residues in the CDR3. This chain's CDR3 is CASSWGVTGAPTYEQYF.

This chain uses TRBV7-6 with TRBJ2-7; the D gene TCRdb calls, TRBD1, cannot be checked with no DNA. This CDR3 comprises 14 residues. CDR1 SGHVS and CDR2 FNYEAQ come from the germline V gene. CDR3 sequence reads: CASSFREQGDEQYF.

The CDR3 reads CSVGMAGGYNEQFF. This sequence joins TRBV29-1 and TRBJ2-1; TCRdb's D call of TRBD2 is untestable without DNA. This CDR3 spans 14 amino acids. Germline values: CDR1 SQVTM, CDR2 ANQGSEA.

The J gene is TRBJ1-6, the V gene TRBV9. The CDR3 is made up of 16 amino acids. The germline CDR1 and CDR2 sequences are SGDLS and YYNGEE. The CDR3 reads CASSVVAAELSSPLHF.

The chain has TRBV12-3 or TRBV12-4 and TRBJ1-1. The CDR3 sequence is 14 residues long. The chain's CDR3 is CASSLALDATEAFF.

The chain couples TRBV2 to TRBJ1-3. The CDR3 loop spans 14 amino acids. In germline, CDR1 is SNHLY, CDR2 FYNNEI. CDR3 in amino acids: CASSEGNSGNTIYF. The entire variable domain, with the rest obtained from reference TRBV2 and TRBJ1-3, is as follows: EPEVTQTPSHQVTQMGQEVILRCVPISNHLYFYWYRQILGQKVEFLVSFYNNEISEKSEIFDDQFSVERPDGSNFTLKIRSTKLEDSAMYFCASSEGNSGNTIYFGEGSWLTVV.

This chain connects TRBV7-3 to TRBJ1-1; the TRBD1 assignment by TCRdb is unverifiable without DNA. The CDR3 sequence is 15 residues long. Germline CDR1 SGHTA, CDR2 FQGTGA. This CDR3 reads CASSLTVGGGTEAFF. Looking up the rest from reference TRBV7-3 and TRBJ1-1 gives the full variable domain: GAGVSQTPSNKVTEKGKYVELRCDPISGHTALYWYRQSLGQGPEFLIYFQGTGAADDSGLPNDRFFAVRPEGSVSTLKIQRTERGDSAVYLCASSLTVGGGTEAFFGQGTRLTVV.

The J gene is TRBJ2-1, the V gene TRBV15; no DNA is available, so the TRBD1 call from TCRdb remains unchecked. Germline values: CDR1 LNHNV, CDR2 YYDKDF (reference sequence). The CDR3 sequence is 15 residues long. This CDR3 is CATSRPDAGQREQFF.

The J gene is TRBJ2-3, the V gene TRBV2; TCRdb lists TRBD1, though no DNA is available to test this call. Germline CDR1 and CDR2: SNHLY and FYNNEI. The CDR3 sequence is 15 residues long. CDR3: CASSEVGTDTDTQYF. Using reference TRBV2 and TRBJ2-3 for the parts outside the CDR3, the full variable domain is EPEVTQTPSHQVTQMGQEVILRCVPISNHLYFYWYRQILGQKVEFLVSFYNNEISEKSEIFDDQFSVERPDGSNFTLKIRSTKLEDSAMYFCASSEVGTDTDTQYFGPGTRLTVL.

The J gene is TRBJ2-3, the V gene TRBV7-6. Germline V gene lookup returns CDR1 SGHVS and CDR2 FNYEAQ. The CDR3 runs 13 residues. The CDR3 region is CASSQAPTDTQYF. Drawing the rest from reference TRBV7-6 and TRBJ2-3, the complete variable domain is GAGVSQSPRYKVTKRGQDVALRCDPISGHVSLYWYRQALGQGPEFLTYFNYEAQQDKSGLPNDRFSAERPEGSISTLTIQRTEQRDSAMYRCASSQAPTDTQYFGPGTRLTVL.

V usage is TRBV7-9 and J usage is TRBJ1-1; the D call of TRBD1 rests on TCRdb alone, since no DNA is present to check it. CDR1 SEHNR and CDR2 FQNEAQ come from the germline V gene (reference sequence). There are 16 residues in the CDR3. The CDR3 protein is CASSFARTGGNTEAFF.

The rearrangement uses TRBV12-3 or TRBV12-4 and TRBJ2-3; TCRdb indicates TRBD1, and absent DNA this call remains unverified. The CDR3 covers 12 residues. The CDR3 sequence is CASSQNRDTQYF.

This chain links TRBV7-2 with TRBJ2-2; TCRdb calls TRBD1, which cannot be checked without DNA. This CDR3 has 16 residues. Germline-derived CDR1 and CDR2 are SGHTA and FQGNSA. This chain's CDR3 is CASSPLLYRVPGELFF.

V and J are TRBV11-1 and TRBJ2-7. Germline CDR1 SGHAT, CDR2 FQDESV (reference sequence). There are 14 residues in the CDR3. The CDR3 sequence is CASSQFGTVYEQYF.

This chain links TRBV4-1 with TRBJ1-1. Germline CDR1 reads MGHRA; CDR2 reads YSYEKL. CDR3 length: 14 amino acids. This CDR3 reads CASSQVPVNTEAFF.

The chain has TRBV6-2 or TRBV6-3 and TRBJ2-3. CDR1 and CDR2 from the germline V gene are MNHEY and SVGEGT. The CDR3 covers 14 residues. The CDR3 region is CASSDSLSLTTQYF.

The V gene is TRBV11-2, the J gene TRBJ2-1; no DNA is available, so the TRBD2 call from TCRdb remains unchecked. In germline, CDR1 is SGHAT, CDR2 FQNNGV. The CDR3 length is 16 residues. CDR3 in amino acids: CASSPRTSVTYNEQFF.

This chain links TRBV4-1 with TRBJ2-7. The CDR3 extends over 15 amino acids. Germline V gene data show CDR1 as MGHRA and CDR2 as YSYEKL. CDR3 residues: CASSQVPQESYEQYF.

The V and J genes are TRBV25-1 and TRBJ2-7. The germline V gene encodes CDR1 MGHDK and CDR2 SYGVNS. CDR3 length: 14 residues. This CDR3 reads CASSDGDLSYEQYF.

This chain uses TRBV29-1 with TRBJ2-7. Germline lookup yields CDR1 SQVTM and CDR2 ANQGSEA. This CDR3 region has 12 residues. The CDR3 sequence is CSVVGSGNEQYF.

The rearrangement joins TRBV5-1 to TRBJ2-7; TCRdb lists TRBD2, though no DNA is available to test this call. There are 14 residues in the CDR3. Germline V gene data show CDR1 as SGHRS and CDR2 as YFSETQ. CDR3 amino acids: CASSLDRGGYEQYF. Drawing the rest from reference TRBV5-1 and TRBJ2-7, the complete variable domain is KAGVTQTPRYLIKTRGQQVTLSCSPISGHRSVSWYQQTPGQGLQFLFEYFSETQRNKGNFPGRFSGRQFSNSRSEMNVSTLELGDSALYLCASSLDRGGYEQYFGPGTRLTVT.